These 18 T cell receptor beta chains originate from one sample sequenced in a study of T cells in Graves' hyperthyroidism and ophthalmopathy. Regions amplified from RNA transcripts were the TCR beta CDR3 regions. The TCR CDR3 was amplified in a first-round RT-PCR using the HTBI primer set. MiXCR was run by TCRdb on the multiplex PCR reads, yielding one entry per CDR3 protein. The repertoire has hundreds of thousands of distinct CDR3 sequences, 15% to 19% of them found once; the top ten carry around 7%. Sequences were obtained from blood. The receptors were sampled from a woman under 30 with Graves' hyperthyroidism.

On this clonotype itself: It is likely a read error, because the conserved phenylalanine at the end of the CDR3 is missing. CDR3 nucleotides: TGTGCCAGCAGCTTACGGACAGGGGATGAAAAACTGTTTTCT. Amino acid sequence: CASSLRTGDEKLFS. The chain employs TRBV7-9 and TRBJ1-4; TRBD1 agrees at 9 bases. The germline V gene has CDR1 SEHNR and CDR2 FQNEAQ (reference sequence). V shed 2 bases and J 6 bases; nucleotides not matched to a gene: 1. The CDR3 contains 14 residues.

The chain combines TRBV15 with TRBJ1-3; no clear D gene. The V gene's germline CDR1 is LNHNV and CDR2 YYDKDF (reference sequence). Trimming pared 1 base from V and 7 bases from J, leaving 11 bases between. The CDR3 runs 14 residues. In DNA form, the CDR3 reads TGTGCCACCAGCAGAGGGGCGGATTTGAACACCATATATTTT. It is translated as CATSRGADLNTIYF. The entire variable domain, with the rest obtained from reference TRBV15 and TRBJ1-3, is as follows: DAMVIQNPRYQVTQFGKPVTLSCSQTLNHNVMYWYQQKSSQAPKLLFHYYDKDFNNEADTPDNFQSRRPNTSFCFLDIRSPGLGDTAMYLCATSRGADLNTIYFGEGSWLTVV.

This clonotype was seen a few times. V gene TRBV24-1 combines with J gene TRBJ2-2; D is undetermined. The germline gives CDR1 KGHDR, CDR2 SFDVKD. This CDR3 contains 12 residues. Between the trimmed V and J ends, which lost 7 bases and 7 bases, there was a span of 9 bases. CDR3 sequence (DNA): TGTGCCACCAGACTTATGGACGGGGAGCTGTTTTTT. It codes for CATRLMDGELFF.

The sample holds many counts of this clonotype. CDR3: CASSIGGFNEKLFF. The CDR3 bases are TGTGCCAGCAGTATTGGGGGCTTTAATGAAAAACTGTTTTTT. The chain is built from TRBV12-3 or TRBV12-4 and TRBJ1-4; D is perhaps TRBD1 (6 bases). The V and J ends lost 5 bases and 4 bases respectively, with 11 bases between them. The CDR3 covers 14 residues.

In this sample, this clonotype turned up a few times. CDR3 nucleotides: TGTGCCAGCAGCTTCGAGGGGACATCCATCTATGGCTACACCTTC. Encoded protein: CASSFEGTSIYGYTF. The J gene is TRBJ1-2, the V gene TRBV5-5, with D maybe TRBD1 (6 bases). The CDR3 loop spans 15 amino acids. In germline, CDR1 is SGHKS, CDR2 YYEKEE (reference sequence). Trimming took off 2 bases at V and 4 bases at J, with 15 bases between the two ends.

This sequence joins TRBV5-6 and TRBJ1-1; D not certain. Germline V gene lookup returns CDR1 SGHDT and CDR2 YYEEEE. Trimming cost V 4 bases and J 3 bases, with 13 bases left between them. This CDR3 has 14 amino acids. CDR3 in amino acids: CASSQWGYYTEAFF. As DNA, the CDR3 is TGTGCCAGCAGCCAATGGGGTTACTACACTGAAGCTTTCTTT.

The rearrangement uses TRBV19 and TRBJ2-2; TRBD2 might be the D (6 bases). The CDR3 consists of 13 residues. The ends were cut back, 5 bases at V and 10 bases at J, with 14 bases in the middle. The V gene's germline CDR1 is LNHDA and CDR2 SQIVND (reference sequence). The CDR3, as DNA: TGTGCCAGTAGTCCCCTGGGGGAGGTGGAGCTGTTTTTT. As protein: CASSPLGEVELFF.

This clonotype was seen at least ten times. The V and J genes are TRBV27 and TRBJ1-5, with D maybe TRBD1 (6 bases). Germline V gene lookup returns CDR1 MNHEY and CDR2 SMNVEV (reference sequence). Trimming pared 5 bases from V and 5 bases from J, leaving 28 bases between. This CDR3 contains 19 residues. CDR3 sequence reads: CASSIRGGTYNRQDQPQHF. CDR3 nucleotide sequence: TGTGCCAGCAGTATTAGGGGGGGGACCTACAATAGGCAGGATCAGCCCCAGCATTTT.

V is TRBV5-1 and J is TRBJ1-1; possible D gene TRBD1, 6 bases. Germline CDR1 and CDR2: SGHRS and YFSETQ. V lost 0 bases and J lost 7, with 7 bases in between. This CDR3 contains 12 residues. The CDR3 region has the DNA TGCGCCAGCAGCTTGGCACAGGGTGAAGCTTTCTTT. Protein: CASSLAQGEAFF.

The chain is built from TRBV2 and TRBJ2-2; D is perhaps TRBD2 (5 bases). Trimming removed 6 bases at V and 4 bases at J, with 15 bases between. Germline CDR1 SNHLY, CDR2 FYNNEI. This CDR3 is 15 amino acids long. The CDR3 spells CASRRKEDGTGELFF. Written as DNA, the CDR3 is TGTGCCAGCAGGCGGAAGGAGGACGGCACCGGGGAGCTGTTTTTT.

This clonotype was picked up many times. The CDR3 nucleotides read TGCAGTGCTAGGTACCGGGACAGGGATGGTCCCTATGGCTACACCTTC. Encoded protein: CSARYRDRDGPYGYTF. This sequence joins TRBV20-1 and TRBJ1-2; 9 bases map to TRBD1. CDR3 size: 16 residues. CDR1 and CDR2 from the germline V gene are DFQATT and SNEGSKA (reference sequence). V was pared by 3 bases and J by 4 bases, with 12 bases of the junction left unmatched.

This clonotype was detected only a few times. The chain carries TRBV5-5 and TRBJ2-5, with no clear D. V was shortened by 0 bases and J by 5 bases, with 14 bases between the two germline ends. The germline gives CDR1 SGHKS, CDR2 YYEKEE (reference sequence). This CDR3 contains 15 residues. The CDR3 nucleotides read TGTGCCAGCAGCTTGGCGACCCCGGAGAGGGAGACCCAGTACTTC. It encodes CASSLATPERETQYF.

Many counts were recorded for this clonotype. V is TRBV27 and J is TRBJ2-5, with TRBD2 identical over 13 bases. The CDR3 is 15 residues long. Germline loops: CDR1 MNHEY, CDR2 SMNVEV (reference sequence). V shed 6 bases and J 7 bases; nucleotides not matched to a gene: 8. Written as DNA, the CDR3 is TGTGCCAGCAGCTTGACTAGCGGGAGGAGGGGGACCCAGTACTTC. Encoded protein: CASSLTSGRRGTQYF.

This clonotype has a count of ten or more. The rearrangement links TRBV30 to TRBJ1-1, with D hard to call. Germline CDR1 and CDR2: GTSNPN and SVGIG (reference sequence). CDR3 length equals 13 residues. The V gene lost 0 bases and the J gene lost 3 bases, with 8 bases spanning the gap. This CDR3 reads CAWSVPPDTEAFF. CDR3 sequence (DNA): TGTGCCTGGAGTGTACCCCCCGACACTGAAGCTTTCTTT.

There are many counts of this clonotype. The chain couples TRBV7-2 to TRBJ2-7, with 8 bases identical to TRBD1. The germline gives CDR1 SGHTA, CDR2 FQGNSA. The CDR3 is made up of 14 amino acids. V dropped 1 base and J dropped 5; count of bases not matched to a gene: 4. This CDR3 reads CASSLDRGTDEQYF. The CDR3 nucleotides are TGTGCCAGCAGCTTAGACAGGGGGACCGACGAGCAGTACTTC.

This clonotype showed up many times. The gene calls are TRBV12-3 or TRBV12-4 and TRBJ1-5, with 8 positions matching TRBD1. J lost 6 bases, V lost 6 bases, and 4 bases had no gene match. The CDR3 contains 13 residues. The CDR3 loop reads CASSPDRAQPQHF. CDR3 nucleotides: TGTGCCAGCAGCCCGGACAGGGCTCAGCCCCAGCATTTT.

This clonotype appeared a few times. The DNA of the CDR3 is TGTGCCAGTAGAAAAGGGAACAGCGGGACTGAAGCTTTCTTT. It encodes CASRKGNSGTEAFF. This rearrangement joins TRBV19 to TRBJ1-1; no reliable D call. Trimming left V 6 bases short and J 5 bases short, with 16 bases between. Germline loops: CDR1 LNHDA, CDR2 SQIVND (reference sequence). The CDR3 has 14 residues.

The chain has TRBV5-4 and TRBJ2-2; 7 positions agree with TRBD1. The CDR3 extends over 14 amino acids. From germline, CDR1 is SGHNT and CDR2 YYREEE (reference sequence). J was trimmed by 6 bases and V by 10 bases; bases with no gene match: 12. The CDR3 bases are TGTGCCGGAGGACAGGCCCAGGGACCCGGGGAGCTGTTTTTT. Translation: CAGGQAQGPGELFF.